One sample yielded the 32 T cell receptor beta chains listed below, sequenced in a study of blood T cells in healthy people across ages. It was with a sample-barcoded 5' primer and a J-beta primer mix that a second PCR of roughly 7 to 12 cycles was run. TCRdb re-derived calls from the 5' RACE reads in MiXCR, one entry per CDR3 protein. Counted here are around 800,000 distinct CDR3 sequences, more than 35% occurring once; the ten biggest clones make up roughly 18%. Sequences were obtained from blood. The receptors shown here come from a man aged 80 or over in good health.

V gene TRBV20-1 combines with J gene TRBJ2-1, with 8 nucleotides matching TRBD2. With V trimmed by 5 bases and J by 7 bases, 10 bases remained unmatched. The CDR3 extends over 14 amino acids. Per germline, CDR1 DFQATT and CDR2 SNEGSKA (reference sequence). CDR3: CSAAGAGVMNEQFF. The CDR3 DNA reads as TGCAGTGCTGCGGGAGCGGGAGTTATGAATGAGCAGTTCTTC.

This clonotype was detected only a few times. V gene TRBV29-1 combines with J gene TRBJ2-3; 10 bases align to TRBD1. V trimming: 7 bases; J trimming: 5 bases; junction bases outside the gene matches: 3. The germline gives CDR1 SQVTM, CDR2 ANQGSEA. The CDR3 runs to 12 residues. The DNA for the CDR3 is TGCAGCGGGGACAGGGGCCGAGATACGCAGTATTTT. Residues: CSGDRGRDTQYF.

The V and J genes are TRBV28 and TRBJ1-1, with a tentative D call TRBD1 (5 bases). V was shortened by 10 bases and J by 2 bases, with 8 bases between the two germline ends. Per germline, CDR1 MDHEN and CDR2 SYDVKM. This CDR3 region has 11 residues. The DNA for the CDR3 is TGTGCCACCGGGGGTAACACTGAAGCTTTCTTT. Protein: CATGGNTEAFF.

This clonotype was seen a handful of times. The junction shows a germline mismatch at one end, possibly a read error. This chain links TRBV20-1 with TRBJ2-3, with 13 bases matching TRBD2. This CDR3 has 16 residues. The germline CDR1 and CDR2 sequences are DFQATT and SNEGSKA (reference sequence). The CDR3 region has the DNA TGCAGTGCTGCCCCCCGACTAGCGGGAGGCACGGATACGCAGTATTTT. This sequence encodes CSAAPRLAGGTDTQYF.

This clonotype was observed at least ten times. A much more abundant neighbour one base away suggests this may be a read error. The chain recombines TRBV20-1 with TRBJ2-1; TRBD2 aligns across 9 bases. The last part of the DNA fits TRBJ2-7 better; the J call may be wrong. The CDR3 contains 15 residues. Germline-derived CDR1 and CDR2 are DFQATT and SNEGSKA (reference sequence). DNA of the CDR3: TGCAGTGCTATCGATAGCGGGAGCTCCTACAATGAGCAGTACTTC. Its protein product is CSAIDSGSSYNEQYF.

The V and J genes are TRBV11-3 and TRBJ2-1; TRBD2 matches at 13 bases. Trimming took 3 bases from V and 8 from J; bases not matched to a gene: 13. This CDR3 is built from 18 residues. CDR1 is SGHNT and CDR2 is YENEEA in the germline V gene. The CDR3 loop is CASSFRRDGGLAGYEQFF. The CDR3 DNA sequence: TGTGCCAGCAGCTTCAGGCGGGACGGGGGACTAGCGGGATATGAGCAGTTCTTC.

This clonotype has a handful of counts. This rearrangement joins TRBV20-1 to TRBJ2-5; 8 bases align to TRBD2. The CDR3 covers 16 residues. Germline loops: CDR1 DFQATT, CDR2 SNEGSKA (reference sequence). Germline trimming cut 3 bases from V and 5 bases from J; bases unmatched to any gene: 14. The CDR3 coding sequence is TGCAGTGCTAGCCCACCGACGGCGGGAGGATGGGAGACCCAGTACTTC. Protein: CSASPPTAGGWETQYF.

The rearrangement links TRBV11-2 to TRBJ2-5; 7 bases are a match to TRBD2. Germline V CDR1 and CDR2: SGHAT, FQNNGV. The CDR3 is made up of 16 amino acids. V lost 5 bases, J lost 11 bases, and 20 bases stayed unmatched. CDR3 nucleotide sequence: TGTGCCAGCAGCCCCTACGGAGCGGGGCCCTCTGGTGAGCAGTACTTC. Amino acid sequence: CASSPYGAGPSGEQYF.

This clonotype was observed many times. The chain is built from TRBV7-9 and TRBJ1-5; 7 bases align to TRBD1. In germline, CDR1 is SEHNR, CDR2 FQNEAQ (reference sequence). The length of the CDR3 is 14 residues. V shed 5 bases and J 4 bases; nucleotides not matched to a gene: 5. The CDR3 region is CASSPGQPNQPQHF. The CDR3 bases are TGTGCCAGCAGCCCGGGACAGCCTAATCAGCCCCAGCATTTT.

The sample holds a few counts of this clonotype. The DNA for the CDR3 is TGTGCCAGCAGCCAAGTGACAGAATCCTATGGCTACACCTTC. This translates into CASSQVTESYGYTF. V gene TRBV4-2 combines with J gene TRBJ1-2; D is possibly TRBD1 (5 bases). With 1 base removed from V and 4 bases from J, the gap between germline ends came to 10 bases. Germline V lookup: CDR1 LGHNA, CDR2 YNFKEQ. The CDR3 contains 14 residues.

The CDR3 spells CASSKSGATYEQYF. The CDR3 DNA sequence: TGCGCCAGCAGCAAGTCAGGGGCTACCTACGAGCAGTACTTC. The J gene is TRBJ2-7, the V gene TRBV5-1; TRBD1 might be the D (6 bases). This CDR3 has 14 residues. CDR1 and CDR2 from the germline V gene are SGHRS and YFSETQ. V was cut by 4 bases and J by 2 bases, with 13 bases left in between. Using reference TRBV5-1 and TRBJ2-7 for the parts outside the CDR3, the full variable domain is KAGVTQTPRYLIKTRGQQVTLSCSPISGHRSVSWYQQTPGQGLQFLFEYFSETQRNKGNFPGRFSGRQFSNSRSEMNVSTLELGDSALYLCASSKSGATYEQYFGPGTRLTVT.

This clonotype appeared a few times. The J gene is TRBJ2-7, the V gene TRBV20-1; weak D call: TRBD2 (6 bases). CDR3 length equals 14 residues. V was clipped by 3 bases and J by 0 bases, with 12 bases between them. Germline V lookup: CDR1 DFQATT, CDR2 SNEGSKA (reference sequence). CDR3 sequence reads: CSARGSGSSYEQYF. As DNA, the CDR3 is TGCAGTGCTAGGGGATCCGGGAGCTCCTACGAGCAGTACTTC.

The genes are TRBV29-1 and TRBJ2-5; D remains unclear. Trimming removed 5 bases at V and 2 bases at J, with 15 bases between. Germline CDR1 SQVTM, CDR2 ANQGSEA. The CDR3 totals 14 residues. CDR3 DNA: TGCAGCGTTCGGCTCGCGGCACAACAAGAGACCCAGTACTTC. Translated: CSVRLAAQQETQYF.

This chain connects TRBV20-1 to TRBJ1-1; D not certain. V was clipped by 5 bases and J by 6 bases, with 16 bases between them. The CDR3 runs 13 residues. Germline V lookup: CDR1 DFQATT, CDR2 SNEGSKA (reference sequence). The CDR3, as DNA: TGCAGTGCTCGACTTAGGGAGTTCGCTGAAGCTTTCTTT. It codes for CSARLREFAEAFF.

The chain uses TRBV12-3 or TRBV12-4 and TRBJ2-5; a possible D gene is TRBD2 (5 bases). V dropped 3 bases and J dropped 5 bases, with 16 bases sitting between them. This CDR3 region has 15 residues. CDR3 loop: CASSFIPAREETQYF. The CDR3 DNA reads TGTGCCAGCAGTTTCATCCCCGCGAGGGAGGAGACCCAGTACTTC.

This clonotype was detected a few times. The rearrangement uses TRBV4-1 and TRBJ1-4, with a tentative D call TRBD1 (5 bases). Germline CDR1 reads MGHRA; CDR2 reads YSYEKL. The CDR3 is made up of 15 amino acids. Trimming removed 1 base at V and 7 bases at J, with 13 bases between. CDR3 sequence reads: CASSQGGREVEKLFF. The DNA of the CDR3 is TGCGCCAGCAGCCAAGGTGGCAGGGAAGTTGAAAAACTGTTTTTT.

This chain uses TRBV7-3 with TRBJ2-2, with D tentatively TRBD2 (7 bases). V was clipped by 5 bases and J by 0 bases, with 13 bases between them. The germline gives CDR1 SGHTA, CDR2 FQGTGA. The CDR3 loop spans 16 amino acids. The DNA for the CDR3 is TGTGCCAGCAGCCCGGGGGGCCTCACGAACACCGGGGAGCTGTTTTTT. Amino acids: CASSPGGLTNTGELFF.

This clonotype was detected a few times. The chain employs TRBV27 and TRBJ2-7, with a weak D call TRBD2 (6 bases). This CDR3 is built from 15 residues. The V gene's germline CDR1 is MNHEY and CDR2 SMNVEV (reference sequence). V lost 2 bases to trimming and J lost 4 bases, with 15 bases between them. The CDR3 reads CASSLGTGSGYEQYF. CDR3 coding DNA: TGTGCCAGCAGTTTAGGGACCGGGAGTGGGTACGAGCAGTACTTC.

The CDR3 region is CASSLLISNYEQYF. CDR3 DNA sequence: TGCGCCAGCAGCTTACTAATCAGCAACTACGAGCAGTACTTC. This chain links TRBV5-1 with TRBJ2-4; D gene ambiguous. The J call may be in error: the DNA end matches TRBJ2-7 better. The CDR3 covers 14 residues. Germline-derived CDR1 and CDR2 are SGHRS and YFSETQ.

The chain links TRBV30 to TRBJ1-5, with D unclear. Germline CDR1 and CDR2: GTSNPN and SVGIG (reference sequence). Trimming removed 0 bases from V and 2 bases from J, with 5 bases in between. The CDR3 runs to 13 residues. The CDR3 DNA reads as TGTGCCTGGAGTGTGTCCGGCAATCAGCCCCAGCATTTT. Protein product: CAWSVSGNQPQHF.

The chain employs TRBV7-8 and TRBJ1-5; no firm D call. Germline CDR1 reads SGHVS; CDR2 reads FQNEAQ. The CDR3 runs 14 residues. With 5 bases removed from V and 0 bases from J, the gap between germline ends came to 8 bases. CDR3 coding DNA: TGTGCCAGCAGCCCAGAGTATAGCAATCAGCCCCAGCATTTT. This gives the protein CASSPEYSNQPQHF.

This clonotype has just a few counts. The chain couples TRBV20-1 to TRBJ2-7, with 7 bases identical to TRBD1. CDR3 length equals 14 residues. Per the germline V gene, CDR1 is DFQATT and CDR2 is SNEGSKA (reference sequence). V shed 6 bases and J 2 bases; nucleotides not matched to a gene: 10. CDR3 nucleotides: TGCAGTGCGGGAAGGACAGGAGGAACCTACGAGCAGTACTTC. Translation: CSAGRTGGTYEQYF.

This clonotype was recorded a few times. The gene calls are TRBV28 and TRBJ2-7; 10 bases line up with TRBD1. Trimming removed 7 bases from V and 4 bases from J; junction bases left unmatched: 1. The CDR3 has 12 amino acids. Germline CDR1 and CDR2: MDHEN and SYDVKM. The CDR3 coding sequence is TGTGCCAGCACGGACAGGGGGTACGAGCAGTACTTC. It specifies CASTDRGYEQYF.

This clonotype has just a few counts. The chain is built from TRBV7-2 and TRBJ2-1; 7 nucleotides agree with TRBD2. V lost 5 bases to trimming and J lost 5 bases; unmatched junction nucleotides: 6. CDR1 and CDR2 from the germline V gene are SGHTA and FQGNSA. The CDR3 has 14 amino acids. The CDR3 nucleotides read TGTGCCAGCAGCCGTCCCGGGACTAACAATGAGCAGTTCTTC. This sequence encodes CASSRPGTNNEQFF.

This chain links TRBV4-2 with TRBJ2-7; 7 bases line up with TRBD1. Per germline, CDR1 LGHNA and CDR2 YNFKEQ. The CDR3 has 16 amino acids. V dropped 4 bases and J dropped 1; count of bases not matched to a gene: 10. CDR3: CASSLEKGQASYEQYF. CDR3 DNA sequence: TGTGCCAGCAGCCTAGAGAAAGGACAGGCGTCCTACGAGCAGTACTTC.

The chain joins TRBV2 to TRBJ2-3; the D gene is possibly TRBD1 (6 bases). The CDR3 loop spans 15 amino acids. V was clipped by 5 bases and J by 3 bases, with 15 bases between them. From germline, CDR1 is SNHLY and CDR2 FYNNEI. CDR3 amino acids: CASSLQGLETDTQYF. The CDR3 DNA follows: TGTGCCAGCAGTCTACAGGGTCTTGAGACAGATACGCAGTATTTT.

This clonotype was picked up one time. The chain is built from TRBV9 and TRBJ2-7; D not resolved. The CDR3 loop spans 14 amino acids. The ends were cut back, 4 bases at V and 2 bases at J, with 13 bases in the middle. CDR1 is SGDLS, CDR2 YYNGEE, per germline. In DNA, the CDR3 is TGTGCCAGCAGCTACGCCCTGTCAGCCTACGAGCAGTACTTC. It translates to CASSYALSAYEQYF.

The CDR3 loop is CASSLRLAGAHEQYF. CDR3 bases: TGTGCCAGCAGCTTAAGACTAGCGGGAGCTCACGAGCAGTACTTC. The J gene is TRBJ2-7, the V gene TRBV7-3; TRBD2 aligns across 12 bases. This CDR3 has 15 amino acids. The junction had 3 bases not matched to a gene; V was cut back by 1 base and J by 5 bases. Germline loops: CDR1 SGHTA, CDR2 FQGTGA.

This chain connects TRBV2 to TRBJ1-2; 8 nucleotides match TRBD1. CDR3 size: 16 residues. V shed 4 bases, J shed 5 bases, and the junction held 12 bases outside the gene matches. The germline gives CDR1 SNHLY, CDR2 FYNNEI. The CDR3 loop reads CASSADRQGLGYGYTF. CDR3 nucleotides: TGTGCCAGCAGTGCCGATCGACAGGGGCTTGGGTATGGCTACACCTTC.

As to this clonotype: Here the CDR3 omits its conserved ending phenylalanine or tryptophan, so a read error is the likely source. The V call is TRBV12-3 or TRBV12-4, the J call TRBJ2-5; tentatively, D is TRBD1 (6 bases). V shed 4 bases and J shed 11 bases, with 23 bases lying between them. This CDR3 is built from 15 residues. The CDR3 bases are TGTGCCAGCAGTTCCGCCAGGGGAGAAGGTGCTGAGCAGTACTTA. As protein: CASSSARGEGAEQYL.

The V call is TRBV20-1, the J call TRBJ2-1; 7 bases line up with TRBD2. The CDR3 runs 15 residues. The germline V gene encodes CDR1 DFQATT and CDR2 SNEGSKA (reference sequence). With 0 bases clipped from V and 6 bases from J, the junction kept 8 bases outside the gene matches. This CDR3 is CSAREGREWGNEQFF. The CDR3 coding sequence is TGCAGTGCTAGAGAGGGGCGGGAGTGGGGCAATGAGCAGTTCTTC.

The rearrangement links TRBV20-1 to TRBJ2-3; a possible D gene is TRBD1 (6 bases). CDR1 DFQATT and CDR2 SNEGSKA come from the germline V gene (reference sequence). The CDR3 covers 13 residues. The ends were cut back, 5 bases at V and 1 base at J, with 10 bases in the middle. The CDR3 is CSAFRGGTDTQYF. CDR3 sequence (DNA): TGCAGTGCTTTCAGGGGAGGCACAGATACGCAGTATTTT.